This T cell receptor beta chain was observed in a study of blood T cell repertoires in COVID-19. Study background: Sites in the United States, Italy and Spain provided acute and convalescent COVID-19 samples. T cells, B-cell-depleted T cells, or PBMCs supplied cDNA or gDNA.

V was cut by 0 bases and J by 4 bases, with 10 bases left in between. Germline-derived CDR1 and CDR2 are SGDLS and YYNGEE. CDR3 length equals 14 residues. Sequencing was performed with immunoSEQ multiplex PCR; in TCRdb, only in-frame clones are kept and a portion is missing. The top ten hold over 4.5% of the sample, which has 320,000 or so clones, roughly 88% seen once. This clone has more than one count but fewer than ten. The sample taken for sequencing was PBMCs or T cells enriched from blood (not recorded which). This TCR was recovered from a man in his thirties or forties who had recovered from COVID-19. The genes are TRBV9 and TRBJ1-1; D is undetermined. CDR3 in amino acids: CASSVVGRVTEAFF. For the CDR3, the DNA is TGTGCCAGCAGCGTAGTGGGCAGAGTCACTGAAGCTTTCTTT.